These 15 T cell receptor beta chains came from one sample sequenced in a study of CD8+CD57+ T cells in acquired aplastic anemia. Selection for sequencing was limited to patients who had shown CD8+CD57+ cell expansion by flow cytometry. TCR beta VDJ combinations and CDR3 sequences were profiled from genomic DNA. MiXCR, applied by TCRdb to the reads, yields one record per CDR3 protein. The sample holds roughly 280,000 distinct CDR3 sequences, 50% to 65% seen once. Sequencing was performed on sorted CD4+, CD8+, or CD8+CD57+ T cells (not recorded which) from PBMCs. Receptors originate from a human donor with aplastic anemia.

Note on this clonotype: This may come from a read error, since a much larger clone is one base off. The chain carries TRBV3-1 and TRBJ1-5; unclear D gene. CDR3 length: 15 residues. The germline V and J ends were trimmed by 4 bases and 2 bases, with 12 bases remaining between them. Germline CDR1 reads LGHDT; CDR2 reads YNNKEL (reference sequence). The CDR3 bases are TGTGCCAGCAGCCGAGGCTCTTTGGGCAATCAGCCCCAGCATTTT. Translated: CASSRGSLGNQPQHF. The variable domain in full, with the rest retrieved from reference TRBV3-1 and TRBJ1-5, is DTAVSQTPKYLVTQMGNDKSIKCEQNLGHDTMYWYKQDSKKFLKIMFSYNNKELIINETVPNRFSPKSPDKAHLNLHINSLELGDSAVYFCASSRGSLGNQPQHFGDGTRLSIL.

The V call is TRBV10-3, the J call TRBJ1-5, with D perhaps matching TRBD1 (6 bases). The CDR3 is 15 amino acids. Germline CDR1 and CDR2: ENHRY and SYGVKD. Trimming removed 5 bases at V and 0 bases at J, with 11 bases between. The CDR3 loop is CAISQLGGSNQPQHF. The CDR3 DNA sequence: TGTGCCATCAGTCAATTAGGGGGTAGCAATCAGCCCCAGCATTTT.

The gene calls are TRBV20-1 and TRBJ2-1; the D gene could be TRBD1 or TRBD2 (5 bases each). Between the trimmed V and J ends, which lost 4 bases and 1 base, there was a span of 8 bases. The CDR3 covers 13 residues. The germline V gene encodes CDR1 DFQATT and CDR2 SNEGSKA (reference sequence). CDR3 nucleotide sequence: TGCAGTGCTATAGAGGGGTCCTACAATGAGCAGTTCTTC. Its translation: CSAIEGSYNEQFF.

V is TRBV5-1 and J is TRBJ1-1; D is uncertain. The CDR3 runs 17 residues. Germline lookup yields CDR1 SGHRS and CDR2 YFSETQ. With 5 bases removed from V and 0 bases from J, the gap between germline ends came to 20 bases. The CDR3 nucleotides read TGCGCCAGCAGACCGGCGGAGCAGTGGGCTTTGAACACTGAAGCTTTCTTT. Its translation is CASRPAEQWALNTEAFF. Full variable domain (remainder filled in from reference TRBV5-1 and TRBJ1-1): KAGVTQTPRYLIKTRGQQVTLSCSPISGHRSVSWYQQTPGQGLQFLFEYFSETQRNKGNFPGRFSGRQFSNSRSEMNVSTLELGDSALYLCASRPAEQWALNTEAFFGQGTRLTVV.

The CDR3 DNA reads as TGTGCCACCAGTGACCCCTCGCCGGCTGAGCAGTTCTTC. This encodes CATSDPSPAEQFF. The rearrangement joins TRBV24-1 to TRBJ2-1; the D is unclear. CDR3 size: 13 residues. The germline gives CDR1 KGHDR, CDR2 SFDVKD. The V gene lost 4 bases and the J gene lost 9 bases, with 12 bases spanning the gap.

This clonotype showed up many times. The CDR3 region is CASSYVRLPRNTEAFF. The CDR3 DNA reads TGTGCCAGCAGTTACGTGCGGCTCCCTAGGAACACTGAAGCTTTCTTT. The chain employs TRBV6-5 and TRBJ1-1; no reliable D call. CDR3 length: 16 residues. Germline V CDR1 and CDR2: MNHEY, SVGAGI. Trimming cost V 2 bases and J 1 base, with 14 bases left between them.

In this sample, this clonotype turned up a few times. V is TRBV10-3 and J is TRBJ2-3; D gene uncertain. V lost 1 base to trimming and J lost 1 base, with 12 bases between them. Germline assignment: CDR1 ENHRY and CDR2 SYGVKD. This CDR3 has 16 residues. For the CDR3, the DNA is TGTGCCATCAGTGAGTGGTCGGGTTATGGCACAGATACGCAGTATTTT. Translated, it gives CAISEWSGYGTDTQYF.

On this clonotype: One junction end disagrees with the germline gene, perhaps due to a read error. The J gene is TRBJ1-3, the V gene TRBV6-5, with TRBD1 identical over 8 bases. From germline, CDR1 is MNHEY and CDR2 SVGAGI. This CDR3 has 12 residues. The CDR3 is CASRGPGDTIYF. DNA for the CDR3: TGTGCGAGCAGGGGGCCCGGTGACACCATATATTTT.

A single count supports this clonotype. This chain uses TRBV25-1 with TRBJ2-5; 12 bases match TRBD2. This CDR3 spans 20 amino acids. CDR1 and CDR2 from the germline V gene are MGHDK and SYGVNS. Unmatched junction bases numbered 24, after V lost 9 bases and J lost 4 bases. CDR3 sequence reads: CASNGLAGNRGAGGVETQYF. CDR3 nucleotides: TGTGCCAGTAACGGACTAGCGGGGAACCGGGGAGCGGGGGGGGTAGAGACCCAGTACTTC.

The CDR3 DNA reads TGTGCCACCAGTGACGCGACAGGTAGCACAGATACGCAGTATTTT. It specifies CATSDATGSTDTQYF. The chain recombines TRBV24-1 with TRBJ2-3; D is perhaps TRBD1 (6 bases). V lost 4 bases, J lost 0 bases, and 10 bases lay in between. Germline V gives CDR1 KGHDR, CDR2 SFDVKD. CDR3 length: 15 residues.

CDR3 in amino acids: CASNRDGKEKLFF. In DNA, the CDR3 is TGTGCCAGCAACCGGGACGGAAAAGAAAAACTGTTTTTT. The rearrangement joins TRBV7-2 to TRBJ1-4, with a weak D call TRBD1 (5 bases). There are 13 residues in the CDR3. Germline CDR1 SGHTA, CDR2 FQGNSA. V was pared by 7 bases and J by 8 bases, with 14 bases between.

The rearrangement uses TRBV5-1 and TRBJ2-2; 12 nucleotides match TRBD1. Per the germline V gene, CDR1 is SGHRS and CDR2 is YFSETQ. This CDR3 has 16 residues. V dropped 0 bases and J dropped 7; count of bases not matched to a gene: 4. The CDR3: CASSLVGQGAVGELFF. The CDR3 nucleotides are TGCGCCAGCAGCTTGGTGGGACAGGGGGCTGTCGGGGAGCTGTTTTTT.

The rearrangement links TRBV14 to TRBJ2-7, with 9 bases lining up with TRBD2. The CDR3 loop spans 17 amino acids. Looked up from germline, CDR1 is SGHDN and CDR2 is FVKESK. Unmatched junction bases numbered 10, after V lost 1 base and J lost 3 bases. CDR3 loop: CASSQGLLSGGDYEQYF. CDR3 in DNA: TGTGCCAGCAGCCAAGGACTCCTTAGCGGGGGCGACTACGAGCAGTACTTC. The variable domain in full, with the rest retrieved from reference TRBV14 and TRBJ2-7, is EAGVTQFPSHSVIEKGQTVTLRCDPISGHDNLYWYRRVMGKEIKFLLHFVKESKQDESGMPNNRFLAERTGGTYSTLKVQPAELEDSGVYFCASSQGLLSGGDYEQYFGPGTRLTVT.

This rearrangement joins TRBV19 to TRBJ2-7, with 8 bases matching TRBD1. From germline, CDR1 is LNHDA and CDR2 SQIVND (reference sequence). The CDR3 spans 15 residues. The J segment lost 0 bases and the V segment lost 3 bases, leaving 4 bases of the junction unmatched. CDR3 amino acids: CASSINGQGSYEQYF. Written as DNA, the CDR3 is TGTGCCAGTAGTATTAACGGACAGGGCTCCTACGAGCAGTACTTC. Full variable domain (rest looked up from reference TRBV19 and TRBJ2-7): DGGITQSPKYLFRKEGQNVTLSCEQNLNHDAMYWYRQDPGQGLRLIYYSQIVNDFQKGDIAEGYSVSREKKESFPLTVTSAQKNPTAFYLCASSINGQGSYEQYFGPGTRLTVT.

This clonotype showed up just a few times. The chain combines TRBV6-4 with TRBJ2-2; D might be TRBD2 (5 bases). The CDR3 covers 13 residues. V shed 2 bases and J shed 4 bases, with 5 bases lying between them. Germline-derived CDR1 and CDR2 are MRHNA and SNTAGT. CDR3 protein: CASSDGSTGELFF. The CDR3 DNA reads TGTGCCAGCAGTGACGGGAGCACCGGGGAGCTGTTTTTT.